The entry that follows covers one T cell receptor beta chain sequence. Its antigen is unknown. Relative to the germline gene, one junction end is altered; a read error may explain this. These data come from a study of T cell repertoires in cytomegalovirus infection. Study details: TCR beta signatures that were public indicated CMV infection and matching HLA type. Study-level results: HLA-C-restricted CMV-specific TCR beta clonotypes were dominant in the ex vivo response. Identification of carriers of CMV plus the relevant HLA was achieved through cumulative public TCR beta family frequency.

Germline V CDR1 and CDR2: DFQATT, SNEGSKA (reference sequence). This CDR3 comprises 13 residues. TCRdb itself ran the reads through MiXCR, one entry per CDR3 protein. The table records about 740,000 distinct CDR3 sequences, 35% to 45% of them present only once. The rearrangement joins TRBV20-1 to TRBJ2-7; perhaps TRBD1 as D (6 bases). The sample comprised PBMCs. The source of this sequence is a human donor in good health (CMV status not recorded). Some clones in this sample may be carry-over from other donors' samples. CDR3 sequence (DNA): TGCAGTGCTAGGGAAGGACAGTCCTACGGGCAGTACTTC. Translating it yields CSAREGQSYGQYF.